The 27 T cell receptor beta chains below were found in one sample sequenced in a study of CXCR3-negative and CXCR3-positive naive CD8 T cells. Study-wide findings and caveats: CXCR3-positive naive cells had TRB CDR3s that were more hydrophobic than CXCR3-negative naive cells had.

Libraries were UMI-labeled 5' RACE TRB cDNA. TCRdb reprocessed the 5' RACE reads, keeping one entry per CDR3 protein, no DNA. This listing includes 85,000 to 120,000 distinct CDR3 sequences. These receptors lack a known antigen. The sequenced material came from naive CXCR3+ CD8+ T cells from blood. Subset noted: CD45RO-CCR7+CD27+CD95- naive CD8+ T cells expressing CXCR3 (TNR3+). These receptors all stem from a human donor in good health. Some clones in this sample may be carry-over from other donors' samples.

The chain employs TRBV5-1 and TRBJ1-2. This CDR3 region has 12 residues. Germline CDR1 SGHRS, CDR2 YFSETQ. CDR3 amino acids: CASSLEGLGYTF.

The chain uses TRBV13 and TRBJ2-1; the TRBD1 assignment by TCRdb is unverifiable without DNA. This CDR3 has 16 amino acids. Germline CDR1 PRHDT, CDR2 FYEKMQ (reference sequence). CDR3 amino acids: CASSSRTGSSYNEQFF.

The J gene is TRBJ2-1, the V gene TRBV10-3; TCRdb proposes TRBD1, but this gene call is untestable without DNA. The CDR3 runs to 15 residues. The germline V gene has CDR1 ENHRY and CDR2 SYGVKD. CDR3 protein: CAISEVAGAYNEQFF.

The chain links TRBV4-3 to TRBJ2-7. The germline V gene encodes CDR1 LGHNA and CDR2 YSLEER. The length of the CDR3 is 13 residues. CDR3 loop: CASSQRLSYEQYF.

The V gene is TRBV4-3, the J gene TRBJ2-6; TCRdb indicates TRBD1, and absent DNA this call remains unverified. This CDR3 is built from 16 residues. The germline V gene encodes CDR1 LGHNA and CDR2 YSLEER. The CDR3 here is CASSETGTSGANVLTF.

This chain links TRBV6-5 with TRBJ1-6; the TCRdb call, TRBD1, lacks DNA for checking. Germline loops: CDR1 MNHEY, CDR2 SVGAGI. CDR3 length equals 15 residues. Here the CDR3 reads CASSYQGDYNSPLHF.

The gene calls are TRBV25-1 and TRBJ2-3. This CDR3 has 13 residues. Germline CDR1 reads MGHDK; CDR2 reads SYGVNS. The CDR3 sequence: CASSVPQADTQYF.

This chain connects TRBV5-1 to TRBJ2-1; TCRdb selects TRBD2, and the lack of DNA leaves this call unchecked. Per the germline V gene, CDR1 is SGHRS and CDR2 is YFSETQ. The CDR3 is 16 residues long. CDR3 region: CASSFRTSGSTNEQFF.

The J gene is TRBJ2-7, the V gene TRBV14; as DNA is missing, the TRBD1 call by TCRdb cannot be tested. CDR1 is SGHDN and CDR2 is FVKESK in the germline V gene. There are 16 residues in the CDR3. CDR3 amino acids: CASSHYSGTDTYGQYF.

This sequence joins TRBV6-5 and TRBJ2-5; TCRdb picks TRBD2, but there is no DNA to check that call. Germline V lookup: CDR1 MNHEY, CDR2 SVGAGI. The CDR3 is 19 amino acids. CDR3 protein: CASRGGLAGPHLKEETQYF.

The CDR3 reads CASSPPDTFYGYTF. V usage is TRBV7-6 and J usage is TRBJ1-2; there is no DNA to check the TCRdb D call of TRBD1. This CDR3 spans 14 amino acids. Germline CDR1 and CDR2: SGHVS and FNYEAQ.

The V gene is TRBV12-5, the J gene TRBJ2-1. From germline, CDR1 is LGHNT and CDR2 FRNRAP. The CDR3 loop spans 15 amino acids. The CDR3 sequence: CASGLAPILYNEQFF.

The V and J genes are TRBV4-2 and TRBJ2-7; as DNA is missing, the TRBD1 call by TCRdb cannot be tested. Germline values: CDR1 LGHNA, CDR2 YNFKEQ. This CDR3 spans 15 amino acids. This chain's CDR3 is CASSQGTGVTYEQYF.

The genes are TRBV7-9 and TRBJ2-5. The CDR3 contains 14 residues. CDR1 SEHNR and CDR2 FQNEAQ come from the germline V gene (reference sequence). CDR3 residues: CASTPRWPQETQYF.

This rearrangement joins TRBV2 to TRBJ1-6; TCRdb lists TRBD1, though no DNA is available to test this call. CDR3 length: 17 residues. Germline V gene data show CDR1 as SNHLY and CDR2 as FYNNEI. The CDR3 loop reads CASRFRTSGGYNSPLHF.

The CDR3 reads CASSLLSVTEAFF. The chain joins TRBV7-9 to TRBJ1-1; TCRdb designates TRBD1, a call that cannot be tested without DNA. Germline V CDR1 and CDR2: SEHNR, FQNEAQ (reference sequence). This CDR3 is 13 amino acids long.

The chain uses TRBV21-1 and TRBJ1-5; TCRdb's D gene call, TRBD1, goes unchecked for lack of DNA. TRBV21-1 is a pseudogene. The CDR3 is 16 residues long. The CDR3: CACSKAGQGVDQPQHF.

The chain has TRBV7-9 and TRBJ1-6; TCRdb calls TRBD1, which cannot be checked without DNA. The CDR3 loop spans 14 amino acids. The V gene's germline CDR1 is SEHNR and CDR2 FQNEAQ (reference sequence). The CDR3 loop is CASSPGTGSSPLHF. Full variable domain (missing parts from reference TRBV7-9 and TRBJ1-6): DTGVSQNPRHKITKRGQNVTFRCDPISEHNRLYWYRQTLGQGPEFLTYFQNEAQLEKSRLLSDRFSAERPKGSFSTLEIQRTEQGDSAMYLCASSPGTGSSPLHFGNGTRLTVT.

V usage is TRBV29-1 and J usage is TRBJ1-4; lacking DNA, the TRBD1 call made by TCRdb goes unchecked. Germline loops: CDR1 SQVTM, CDR2 ANQGSEA. CDR3 length: 15 amino acids. CDR3: CSVGEWFGANEKLFF.

This chain connects TRBV21-1 to TRBJ2-4. TRBV21-1 is noted as a pseudogene. The CDR3 consists of 12 residues. The CDR3 protein is CASSKRKDIQYF.

This chain uses TRBV28 with TRBJ2-1; TCRdb gives TRBD2 as the D gene, but with no DNA this cannot be confirmed. Germline V gene sequence: CDR1 MDHEN, CDR2 SYDVKM. CDR3 length: 14 residues. The CDR3 sequence is CASSFLREGNEQFF.

This rearrangement joins TRBV4-2 to TRBJ2-7. Germline V gene sequence: CDR1 LGHNA, CDR2 YNFKEQ. The CDR3 contains 12 residues. The CDR3 region is CASSQVTRELYF.

The genes are TRBV25-1 and TRBJ1-2; the TRBD1 assignment by TCRdb is unverifiable without DNA. The CDR3 is made up of 12 amino acids. Looked up from germline, CDR1 is MGHDK and CDR2 is SYGVNS. The CDR3 loop reads CASGGQGNGYTF.

V gene TRBV20-1 combines with J gene TRBJ2-5; TCRdb outputs TRBD2, but without DNA this stays unchecked. Germline CDR1 DFQATT, CDR2 SNEGSKA (reference sequence). The CDR3 runs 18 residues. The CDR3: CSARDQEGGLAGQETQYF.

The chain couples TRBV5-4 to TRBJ2-3; TCRdb designates TRBD2, a call that cannot be tested without DNA. The germline V gene has CDR1 SGHNT and CDR2 YYREEE (reference sequence). The CDR3 sequence is 16 residues long. The CDR3 region is CASSLVASGGTDTQYF.

The chain carries TRBV29-1 and TRBJ2-5. Germline V gene sequence: CDR1 SQVTM, CDR2 ANQGSEA. This CDR3 is 11 amino acids long. CDR3 residues: CSVEVYETQYF.

The chain employs TRBV13 and TRBJ2-7; as DNA is missing, the TRBD2 call by TCRdb cannot be tested. Germline V gene sequence: CDR1 PRHDT, CDR2 FYEKMQ (reference sequence). The length of the CDR3 is 16 residues. CDR3 region: CASSEKSGTFSYEQYF.